The rows below give T cell receptor beta chains drawn from one sample of a study of T-cell reconstitution after alpha-beta-depleted transplantation in children. MiXCR was run by TCRdb on the PCR reads, yielding one entry per CDR3 protein. This sample has approximately 190,000 distinct CDR3 sequences; around 7.7% occur once, and the top ten carry less than 40%. The material sequenced was PBMCs, mostly from graft donor cells, taken 360 days after TCRalphabeta/CD19-depleted stem cell transplant. The receptors originated from a male patient aged 2 to 10 who had a stem cell transplant for acute myeloid leukemia, so the T cells may come from the graft donor. The CDR3 runs from the conserved cysteine through the conserved F or W. D genes are given only for firm matches. The size field is filled for only some rows; it gives once, few, many or a size class.

CDR3nt: TGCGCCAGCGTCTGGGGGGAGACCCAGTACTTC
CDR3aa: CASVWGETQYF
d_gene: -
j_gene: TRBJ2-5
abundance: -
v_gene: TRBV5-1

CDR3nt: TGCGCCAGCAGCCCGGAGAGCTACGAGCAGTACTTC
CDR3aa: CASSPESYEQYF
d_gene: -
j_gene: TRBJ2-7
abundance: -
v_gene: TRBV5-1

CDR3nt: TGTGCCAGCAGCTTGGGGACCTCTGGGGCCAACGTCCTGACTTTC
CDR3aa: CASSLGTSGANVLTF
d_gene: -
j_gene: TRBJ2-6
abundance: few
v_gene: TRBV7-9

CDR3nt: TGCGCCAGCAGCAGGGTAGGAGAGACCCAGTACTTC
CDR3aa: CASSRVGETQYF
d_gene: -
j_gene: TRBJ2-5
abundance: -
v_gene: TRBV5-1

CDR3nt: TGCGCCAGCAGTGCCGGACTAGCGGGGGTATCCCAAGAGACCCAGTACTTC
CDR3aa: CASSAGLAGVSQETQYF
d_gene: TRBD2
j_gene: TRBJ2-5
abundance: few
v_gene: TRBV5-1

CDR3nt: TGTGCCAGCAGTTTCTTAGGCCAAGAAGCTTTCTTT
CDR3aa: CASSFLGQEAFF
d_gene: -
j_gene: TRBJ1-1
abundance: many
v_gene: TRBV12-3/TRBV12-4

CDR3nt: TGCAGTGCTAGTCCCGGGGGGACTGAAGCTTTCTTT
CDR3aa: CSASPGGTEAFF
d_gene: -
j_gene: TRBJ1-1
abundance: few
v_gene: TRBV20-1

CDR3nt: TGCGCCAGCAGCCAAGATCGGGCAGGGCGGGAGACCCAGTACTTC
CDR3aa: CASSQDRAGRETQYF
d_gene: -
j_gene: TRBJ2-5
abundance: -
v_gene: TRBV4-3

CDR3nt: TGCAGTGCTAGACCCGGAGCGGAAGATACGCAGTATTTT
CDR3aa: CSARPGAEDTQYF
d_gene: -
j_gene: TRBJ2-3
abundance: -
v_gene: TRBV20-1

CDR3nt: TGCGCCAGCAGCTTGGGGCTGGACGGTCCCTACGAGCAGTACTTC
CDR3aa: CASSLGLDGPYEQYF
d_gene: -
j_gene: TRBJ2-7
abundance: many
v_gene: TRBV5-1

CDR3nt: TGCAGCGTACAACAGTCCTACGAGCAGTACTTC
CDR3aa: CSVQQSYEQYF
d_gene: -
j_gene: TRBJ2-7
abundance: -
v_gene: TRBV29-1

CDR3nt: TGTGCCAGCAGTTCTGAACTAGCCAAAAACATTCAGTACTTC
CDR3aa: CASSSELAKNIQYF
d_gene: -
j_gene: TRBJ2-4
abundance: few
v_gene: TRBV12-3/TRBV12-4

CDR3nt: TGTGCCAGCAGCTTAGTTCCCCTGGTGAATAATGAGCAGTTCTTC
CDR3aa: CASSLVPLVNNEQFF
d_gene: -
j_gene: TRBJ2-1
abundance: many
v_gene: TRBV11-2

CDR3nt: TGTGCCAGCAGCCAAGCCGGGACTAGCGGGTACAATGAGCAGTTCTTC
CDR3aa: CASSQAGTSGYNEQFF
d_gene: TRBD2
j_gene: TRBJ2-1
abundance: few
v_gene: TRBV3-1

CDR3nt: TGCGCCAGCAGCGGTGATGCGGGACTAGCTGGTCGGGAGCAGTTCTTC
CDR3aa: CASSGDAGLAGREQFF
d_gene: TRBD2
j_gene: TRBJ2-1
abundance: few
v_gene: TRBV5-1

CDR3nt: TGTGCCAGCAGATTGAGGGGGGGGCTCGGGAATGAGCAGTTCTTC
CDR3aa: CASRLRGGLGNEQFF
d_gene: -
j_gene: TRBJ2-1
abundance: -
v_gene: TRBV11-2

CDR3nt: TGTGCCACCAGTGCCGGGACTAGCGGACTCACAGATACGCAGTATTTT
CDR3aa: CATSAGTSGLTDTQYF
d_gene: TRBD2
j_gene: TRBJ2-3
abundance: many
v_gene: TRBV24-1

CDR3nt: TGCAGTACCCTACAGGGGCCGATAAAAGAGACCCAGTACTTC
CDR3aa: CSTLQGPIKETQYF
d_gene: TRBD1
j_gene: TRBJ2-5
abundance: many
v_gene: TRBV20-1

CDR3nt: TGTGCCAGCCGTTCCCGCGGGGGCGGGAGGGACAAGGCCATTCAGTACTTC
CDR3aa: CASRSRGGGRDKAIQYF
d_gene: TRBD2
j_gene: TRBJ2-4
abundance: many
v_gene: TRBV12-3/TRBV12-4

CDR3nt: TGTGCCAGCAGTGAGGGACTAGCGGTGCCAGATACGCAGTATTTT
CDR3aa: CASSEGLAVPDTQYF
d_gene: TRBD2
j_gene: TRBJ2-3
abundance: many
v_gene: TRBV12-3/TRBV12-4

CDR3nt: TGCAGTGCGAATAGCGGGTGGGGCTACAATGAGCAGTTCTTC
CDR3aa: CSANSGWGYNEQFF
d_gene: TRBD2
j_gene: TRBJ2-1
abundance: many
v_gene: TRBV20-1

CDR3nt: TGCGCCAGCTCGGGACAGGGCAATGAAGCTTTCTTT
CDR3aa: CASSGQGNEAFF
d_gene: TRBD1
j_gene: TRBJ1-1
abundance: many
v_gene: TRBV5-1

CDR3nt: TGTGCCAGCAGCTTCGTACAGGGGCCCGGAACTAACTATGGCTACACCTTC
CDR3aa: CASSFVQGPGTNYGYTF
d_gene: TRBD1
j_gene: TRBJ1-2
abundance: -
v_gene: TRBV7-2

CDR3nt: TGTGCCAGCAGTTCTACAGGGGAGGAAGGCTACACCTTC
CDR3aa: CASSSTGEEGYTF
d_gene: TRBD1
j_gene: TRBJ1-2
abundance: -
v_gene: TRBV6-5

CDR3nt: TGTGCCAGCAACCAACCAGGACTGAACAATGAGCAGTTCTTC
CDR3aa: CASNQPGLNNEQFF
d_gene: -
j_gene: TRBJ2-1
abundance: few
v_gene: TRBV6-6

CDR3nt: TGTGCCAGCAGTTTTAGACACAACAGACGCAATAGCAATCAGCCCCAGCATTTT
CDR3aa: CASSFRHNRRNSNQPQHF
d_gene: -
j_gene: TRBJ1-5
abundance: -
v_gene: TRBV12-3/TRBV12-4

CDR3nt: TGCGCCAGCAGCAATAAAGCGGGGGGATACAATGAGCAGTTCTTC
CDR3aa: CASSNKAGGYNEQFF
d_gene: TRBD2
j_gene: TRBJ2-1
abundance: -
v_gene: TRBV5-1

CDR3nt: TGCAGTGCTTTCTCGCCCCGTACTAGCGTCCCAGATACGCAGTATTTT
CDR3aa: CSAFSPRTSVPDTQYF
d_gene: TRBD2
j_gene: TRBJ2-3
abundance: many
v_gene: TRBV20-1

CDR3nt: TGTGCCAGCAGTGAGCCTAGCGGGAGGTACAACACAGATACGCAGTATTTT
CDR3aa: CASSEPSGRYNTDTQYF
d_gene: TRBD2
j_gene: TRBJ2-3
abundance: -
v_gene: TRBV25-1

CDR3nt: TGCAGCGTTTACGCCACGGGACATTCGTACCAAGAGACCCAGTACTTC
CDR3aa: CSVYATGHSYQETQYF
d_gene: -
j_gene: TRBJ2-5
abundance: many
v_gene: TRBV29-1

CDR3nt: TGCAGTGCTAGAGATTGGGGATCTTTTAAAGAGACCCAGTACTTC
CDR3aa: CSARDWGSFKETQYF
d_gene: -
j_gene: TRBJ2-5
abundance: few
v_gene: TRBV20-1

CDR3nt: TGCAGTGCTAGGGCGCCTCTGAGGGCTGTAGGCACAGATACGCAGTATTTT
CDR3aa: CSARAPLRAVGTDTQYF
d_gene: -
j_gene: TRBJ2-3
abundance: -
v_gene: TRBV20-1

CDR3nt: TGCGCCAGCAGCGTTTTGGAGACAGATACGCAGTATTTT
CDR3aa: CASSVLETDTQYF
d_gene: -
j_gene: TRBJ2-3
abundance: many
v_gene: TRBV5-1

CDR3nt: TGTGCCATCGGAAAGGGCCTAGCGGTCACAGATACGCAGTATTTT
CDR3aa: CAIGKGLAVTDTQYF
d_gene: TRBD2
j_gene: TRBJ2-3
abundance: many
v_gene: TRBV10-3

CDR3nt: TGCGCCAGCAGCGGGGACGGCAGCTACGAGCAGTACTTC
CDR3aa: CASSGDGSYEQYF
d_gene: -
j_gene: TRBJ2-7
abundance: many
v_gene: TRBV5-1

CDR3nt: TGTGCCAGCAGGCCCCAACAGGGAGCGAATTCACCCCTCCACTTT
CDR3aa: CASRPQQGANSPLHF
d_gene: -
j_gene: TRBJ1-6
abundance: many
v_gene: TRBV6-1

CDR3nt: TGCGCCAGCAGCCATCAACAGGGGGATGAGCAGTTCTTC
CDR3aa: CASSHQQGDEQFF
d_gene: TRBD1
j_gene: TRBJ2-1
abundance: few
v_gene: TRBV4-3

CDR3nt: TGTGCCAGCAAAACGTCCGGGACAGTTGCGGACACCATATATTTT
CDR3aa: CASKTSGTVADTIYF
d_gene: TRBD1
j_gene: TRBJ1-3
abundance: -
v_gene: TRBV12-3/TRBV12-4

CDR3nt: TGTGCCAGCAGTTTCGGGACTAGCGGCATAGATACGCAGTATTTT
CDR3aa: CASSFGTSGIDTQYF
d_gene: TRBD2
j_gene: TRBJ2-3
abundance: many
v_gene: TRBV12-3/TRBV12-4

CDR3nt: TGCAGCGTTGCCCGGGACTCATCCTACAATGAGCAGTTCTTC
CDR3aa: CSVARDSSYNEQFF
d_gene: -
j_gene: TRBJ2-1
abundance: many
v_gene: TRBV29-1

CDR3nt: TGTGCCAGCAGCTCCCACCCCGGTCCGCAGACCCAGTACTTC
CDR3aa: CASSSHPGPQTQYF
d_gene: -
j_gene: TRBJ2-5
abundance: few
v_gene: TRBV7-2

CDR3nt: TGCAGTGCTAGGGGTAACACCGGGGAGCTGTTTTTT
CDR3aa: CSARGNTGELFF
d_gene: -
j_gene: TRBJ2-2
abundance: many
v_gene: TRBV20-1

CDR3nt: TGCAGTGCTAGAGAGAGAGGACTAGCCCCCGGGGAGCTGTTTTTT
CDR3aa: CSARERGLAPGELFF
d_gene: TRBD2
j_gene: TRBJ2-2
abundance: -
v_gene: TRBV20-1

CDR3nt: TGTGCCAGCCGAACAGGCCTACAAGAGACCCAGTACTTC
CDR3aa: CASRTGLQETQYF
d_gene: -
j_gene: TRBJ2-5
abundance: -
v_gene: TRBV6-1

CDR3nt: TGTGCCAGCAGTCTGATAACGCGAGTCACTGAAGCTTTCTTT
CDR3aa: CASSLITRVTEAFF
d_gene: -
j_gene: TRBJ1-1
abundance: few
v_gene: TRBV6-2/TRBV6-3

CDR3nt: TGTGCCAGCAGTTTAGGGACTACTCCCTACAATGAGCAGTTCTTC
CDR3aa: CASSLGTTPYNEQFF
d_gene: -
j_gene: TRBJ2-1
abundance: many
v_gene: TRBV12-3/TRBV12-4

CDR3nt: TGTGCCTTCAGTTTTAGGGGTTCTAGGTGGTCGAACACCGGGGAGCTGTTTTTT
CDR3aa: CAFSFRGSRWSNTGELFF
d_gene: -
j_gene: TRBJ2-2
abundance: once
v_gene: TRBV2

CDR3nt: TGCAGCGTAAATACAGGGGGGAAGAACACCGGGGAGCTGTTTTTT
CDR3aa: CSVNTGGKNTGELFF
d_gene: TRBD1
j_gene: TRBJ2-2
abundance: few
v_gene: TRBV29-1

CDR3nt: TGTGCCAGCAGTTACCTGGCAGGGGACCAGCCCCAGCATTTT
CDR3aa: CASSYLAGDQPQHF
d_gene: -
j_gene: TRBJ1-5
abundance: -
v_gene: TRBV6-5

CDR3nt: TGTGCCAGCAGCACCGGGACAGGGCAAGAGACCCAGTACTTC
CDR3aa: CASSTGTGQETQYF
d_gene: TRBD1
j_gene: TRBJ2-5
abundance: -
v_gene: TRBV11-3

CDR3nt: TGTGCCTGGATTCGGGGACTGAACACTGAAGCTTTCTTT
CDR3aa: CAWIRGLNTEAFF
d_gene: -
j_gene: TRBJ1-1
abundance: -
v_gene: TRBV30

CDR3nt: TGTGCCACCAGTGCAAACGGGGGGTCATCAGATACGCAGTATTTT
CDR3aa: CATSANGGSSDTQYF
d_gene: TRBD2
j_gene: TRBJ2-3
abundance: -
v_gene: TRBV24-1

CDR3nt: TGTGCCAGCAGTGAAGCGAGCGAGCAGTACTTC
CDR3aa: CASSEASEQYF
d_gene: -
j_gene: TRBJ2-7
abundance: -
v_gene: TRBV6-1

CDR3nt: TGTGCCAGTAGTATTCTGGGCCGGCGGAGATCCTTCGATGGCTACACCTTC
CDR3aa: CASSILGRRRSFDGYTF
d_gene: -
j_gene: TRBJ1-2
abundance: few
v_gene: TRBV19

CDR3nt: TGTGCCACCAGCACCCCCCTCCATGAGCAGTTCTTC
CDR3aa: CATSTPLHEQFF
d_gene: -
j_gene: TRBJ2-1
abundance: few
v_gene: TRBV15

CDR3nt: TGCAGCGTTGAAGGTGGGGTAGATACGCAGTATTTT
CDR3aa: CSVEGGVDTQYF
d_gene: -
j_gene: TRBJ2-3
abundance: -
v_gene: TRBV29-1

CDR3nt: TGTGCCAGCAGTTCATCTTTGGACGCAGGGTACACAGATACGCAGTATTTT
CDR3aa: CASSSSLDAGYTDTQYF
d_gene: -
j_gene: TRBJ2-3
abundance: many
v_gene: TRBV12-3/TRBV12-4

CDR3nt: TGCAGTGCTAGAGATCCGGGCAGCCCAAACTATGGCTACACCTTC
CDR3aa: CSARDPGSPNYGYTF
d_gene: -
j_gene: TRBJ1-2
abundance: few
v_gene: TRBV20-1

CDR3nt: TGCAGCGTTGAAGGGGCGGGAGGAAGTTACAATGAGCAGTTCTTC
CDR3aa: CSVEGAGGSYNEQFF
d_gene: TRBD2
j_gene: TRBJ2-1
abundance: many
v_gene: TRBV29-1